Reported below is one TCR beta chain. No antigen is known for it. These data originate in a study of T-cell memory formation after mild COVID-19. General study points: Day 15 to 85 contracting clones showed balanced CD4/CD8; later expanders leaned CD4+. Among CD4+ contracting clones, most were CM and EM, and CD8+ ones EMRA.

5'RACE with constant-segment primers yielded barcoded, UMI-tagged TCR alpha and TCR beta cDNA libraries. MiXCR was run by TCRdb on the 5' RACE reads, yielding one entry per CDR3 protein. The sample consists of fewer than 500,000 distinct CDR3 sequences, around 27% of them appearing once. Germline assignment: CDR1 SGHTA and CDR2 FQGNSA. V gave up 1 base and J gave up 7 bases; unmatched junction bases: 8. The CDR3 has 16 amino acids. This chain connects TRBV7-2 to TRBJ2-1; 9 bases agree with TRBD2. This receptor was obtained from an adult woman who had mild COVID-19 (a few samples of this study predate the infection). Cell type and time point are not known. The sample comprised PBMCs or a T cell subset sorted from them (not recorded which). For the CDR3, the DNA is TGTGCCAGCAGCTTAGGGGCTAGCGGGACTGGTAATGAGCAGTTCTTC. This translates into CASSLGASGTGNEQFF.